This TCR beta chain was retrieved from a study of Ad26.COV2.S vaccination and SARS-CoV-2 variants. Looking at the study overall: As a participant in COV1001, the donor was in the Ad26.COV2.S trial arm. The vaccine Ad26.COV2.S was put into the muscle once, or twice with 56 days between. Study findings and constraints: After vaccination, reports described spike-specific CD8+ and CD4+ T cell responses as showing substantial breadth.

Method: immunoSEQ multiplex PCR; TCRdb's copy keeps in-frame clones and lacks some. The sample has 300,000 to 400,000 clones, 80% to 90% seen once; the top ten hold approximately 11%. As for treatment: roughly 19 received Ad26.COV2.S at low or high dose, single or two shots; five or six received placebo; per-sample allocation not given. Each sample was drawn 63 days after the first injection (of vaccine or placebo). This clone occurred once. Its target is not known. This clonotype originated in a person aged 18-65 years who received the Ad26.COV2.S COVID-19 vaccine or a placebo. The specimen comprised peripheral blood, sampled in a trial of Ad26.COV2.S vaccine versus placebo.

This chain's CDR3 is CASGGAGDIQYF. CDR3 coding DNA: TGTGCCAGCGGGGGGGCCGGGGACATTCAGTACTTC. The chain is built from TRBV6-6 and TRBJ2-4, with D perhaps TRBD2 (7 bases). CDR1 and CDR2 (germline): MNHNY, SVGAGI (reference sequence). Trimming shortened V by 8 bases and J by 8 bases, and 13 bases separated the two germline ends. The CDR3 runs 12 residues.